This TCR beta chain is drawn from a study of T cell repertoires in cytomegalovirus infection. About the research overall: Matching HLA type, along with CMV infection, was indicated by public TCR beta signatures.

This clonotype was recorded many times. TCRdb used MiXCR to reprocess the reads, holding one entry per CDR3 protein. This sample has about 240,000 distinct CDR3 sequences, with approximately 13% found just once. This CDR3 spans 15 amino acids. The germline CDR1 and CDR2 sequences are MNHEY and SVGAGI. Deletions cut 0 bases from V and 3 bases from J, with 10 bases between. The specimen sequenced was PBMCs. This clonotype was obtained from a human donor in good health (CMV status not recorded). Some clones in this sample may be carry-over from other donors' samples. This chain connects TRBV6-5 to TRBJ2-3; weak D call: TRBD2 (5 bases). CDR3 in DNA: TGTGCCAGCAGTTACTCCGGCGGGCAGACAGATACGCAGTATTTT. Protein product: CASSYSGGQTDTQYF.